This TCR beta chain was observed in a study of breast tumors, draining lymph nodes, adjacent tissues. Study-level findings and limits: Tumor and nontumor repertoires were significantly more similar in luminal-like than in basal-like breast cancer. Tumor repertoires ranked between lymph nodes and nontumor tissue in diversity, with V and J gene preferences. Most tumor T cells seemingly derive from lymph node, then expand in tumor.

About this clonotype: Its antigen is undetermined.

With 5 bases clipped from V and 5 bases from J, the junction kept 9 bases outside the gene matches. CDR3 length: 15 residues. The germline gives CDR1 SGHTA, CDR2 FQGNSA. TCRdb re-analysed the multiplex PCR reads in MiXCR, keeping a single row per CDR3 protein. The sample consists of more than 50,000 distinct CDR3 sequences, less than 50% of them appearing once. The sequence came from a female donor with breast cancer. Some clones in this sample may be carry-over from other donors' samples. The rearrangement joins TRBV7-2 to TRBJ2-5, with 9 positions matching TRBD2. Sequencing used breast tumor tissue. In DNA, the CDR3 is TGTGCCAGCAGCACAGATAGCGGGGGTGGGGAGACCCAGTACTTC. Protein: CASSTDSGGGETQYF.